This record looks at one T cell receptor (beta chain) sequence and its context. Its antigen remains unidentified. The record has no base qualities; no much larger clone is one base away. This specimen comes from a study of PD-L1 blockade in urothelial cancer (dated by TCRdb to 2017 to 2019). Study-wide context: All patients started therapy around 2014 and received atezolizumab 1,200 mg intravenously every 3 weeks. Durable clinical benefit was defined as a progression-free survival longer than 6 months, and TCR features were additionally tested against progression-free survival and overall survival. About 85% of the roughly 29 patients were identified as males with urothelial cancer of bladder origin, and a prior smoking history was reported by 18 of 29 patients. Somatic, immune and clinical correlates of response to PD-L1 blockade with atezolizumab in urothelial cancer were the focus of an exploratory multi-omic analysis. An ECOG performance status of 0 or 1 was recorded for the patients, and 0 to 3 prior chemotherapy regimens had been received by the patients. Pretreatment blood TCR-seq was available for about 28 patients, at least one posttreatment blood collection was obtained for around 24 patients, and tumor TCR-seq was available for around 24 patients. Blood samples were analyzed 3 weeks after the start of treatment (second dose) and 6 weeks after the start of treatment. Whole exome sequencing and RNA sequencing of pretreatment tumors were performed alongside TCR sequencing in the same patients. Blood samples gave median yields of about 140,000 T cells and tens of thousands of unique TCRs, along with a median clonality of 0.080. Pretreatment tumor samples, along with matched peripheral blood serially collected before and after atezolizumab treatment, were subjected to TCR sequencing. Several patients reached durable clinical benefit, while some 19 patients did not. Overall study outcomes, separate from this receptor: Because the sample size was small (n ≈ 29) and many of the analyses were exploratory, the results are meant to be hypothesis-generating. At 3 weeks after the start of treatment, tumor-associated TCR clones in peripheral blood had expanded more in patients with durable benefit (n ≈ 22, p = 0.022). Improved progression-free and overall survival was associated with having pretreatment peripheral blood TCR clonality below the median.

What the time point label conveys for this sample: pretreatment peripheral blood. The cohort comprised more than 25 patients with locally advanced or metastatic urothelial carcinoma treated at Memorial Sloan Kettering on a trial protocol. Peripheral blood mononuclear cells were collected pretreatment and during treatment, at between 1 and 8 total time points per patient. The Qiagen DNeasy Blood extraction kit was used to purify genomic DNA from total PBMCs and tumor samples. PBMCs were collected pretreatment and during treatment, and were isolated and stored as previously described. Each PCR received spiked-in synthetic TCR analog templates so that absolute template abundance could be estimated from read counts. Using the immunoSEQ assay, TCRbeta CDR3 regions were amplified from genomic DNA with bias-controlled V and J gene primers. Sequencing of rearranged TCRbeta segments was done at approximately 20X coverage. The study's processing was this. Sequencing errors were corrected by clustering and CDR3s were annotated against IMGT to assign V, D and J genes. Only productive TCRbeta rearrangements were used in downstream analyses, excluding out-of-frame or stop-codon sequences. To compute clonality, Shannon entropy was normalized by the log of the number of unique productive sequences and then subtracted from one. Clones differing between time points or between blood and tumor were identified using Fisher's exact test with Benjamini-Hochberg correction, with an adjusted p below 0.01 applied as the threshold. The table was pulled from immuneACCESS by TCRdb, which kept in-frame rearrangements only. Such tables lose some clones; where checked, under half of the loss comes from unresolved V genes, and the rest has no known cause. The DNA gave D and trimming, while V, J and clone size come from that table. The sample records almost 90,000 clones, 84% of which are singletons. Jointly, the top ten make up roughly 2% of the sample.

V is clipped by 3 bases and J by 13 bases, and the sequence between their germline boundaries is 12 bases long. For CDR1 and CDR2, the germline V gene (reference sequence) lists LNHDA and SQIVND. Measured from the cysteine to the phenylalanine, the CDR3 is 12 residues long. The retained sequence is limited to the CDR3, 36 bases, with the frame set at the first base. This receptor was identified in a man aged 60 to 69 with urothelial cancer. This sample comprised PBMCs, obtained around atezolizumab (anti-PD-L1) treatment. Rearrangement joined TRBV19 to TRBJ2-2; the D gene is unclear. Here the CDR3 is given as CASSIEVGRLFF. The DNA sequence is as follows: TGTGCCAGTAGTATCGAGGTCGGCCGGCTGTTTTTT.